In this sample, the clone carrying this T cell receptor (beta chain) turned up once. Its target is unknown. The PCR employed 60 Vbeta primers together with 13 Jbeta primers. Produced via immunoSEQ multiplex PCR; TCRdb's table is partial and in-frame only. This sample has about 120,000 clones; about 71% occur once, and the top ten carry roughly 3%. The sample comes from a study of cytomegalovirus exposure and HLA in healthy donors. Whole-study findings and limits: Association of a missense DCLRE1C variant with TCR beta V- and J-gene trimming was reported in a later analysis. Researchers counted roughly 150 TCR beta chains as cytomegalovirus-associated. In a later analysis, at a false discovery rate of 0.05, 15,000 to 20,000 TCR beta sequences matched HLA alleles.

The CDR3 is made up of 13 amino acids. The germline V gene encodes CDR1 MNHEY and CDR2 SMNVEV (reference sequence). V lost 3 bases, J lost 4 bases, and 6 bases lay in between. The source material was PBMCs. V gene TRBV27 combines with J gene TRBJ2-2; D remains ambiguous. The source is a woman in her fifties or sixties in good health and CMV-seronegative. DNA for the CDR3: TGTGCCAGCAGTTTCTCGAGCACCGGGGAGCTGTTTTTT. Protein sequence: CASSFSSTGELFF.